The T cell receptor beta chain under discussion was sequenced for a study of blood T cells in healthy people across ages. Looked up from germline, CDR1 is SGHTA and CDR2 is FQGNSA. The V gene lost 6 bases and the J gene lost 0 bases, with 12 bases spanning the gap. CDR3 length: 14 amino acids. A sample-barcoded 5' primer and a J-beta primer mix were used in a second PCR of about 7 to 12 cycles. TCRdb processed the 5' RACE reads anew with MiXCR; each CDR3 protein has one entry. This sample has more than 800,000 distinct CDR3 sequences; 25% to 35% occur once, and the top ten carry approximately 15%. As concerns this clonotype: Given a much more abundant clone one base away, this may be a read error.

The V gene is TRBV7-2, the J gene TRBJ2-7, with D perhaps matching TRBD1 or TRBD2 (5 bases each). The sample was blood. This receptor was identified in a woman aged 80 or older in good health. The CDR3 spells CASRKAGSSYEQYF. DNA of the CDR3: TGTGCCAGCAGAAAGGCAGGGAGCTCCTACGAGCAGTACTTC.